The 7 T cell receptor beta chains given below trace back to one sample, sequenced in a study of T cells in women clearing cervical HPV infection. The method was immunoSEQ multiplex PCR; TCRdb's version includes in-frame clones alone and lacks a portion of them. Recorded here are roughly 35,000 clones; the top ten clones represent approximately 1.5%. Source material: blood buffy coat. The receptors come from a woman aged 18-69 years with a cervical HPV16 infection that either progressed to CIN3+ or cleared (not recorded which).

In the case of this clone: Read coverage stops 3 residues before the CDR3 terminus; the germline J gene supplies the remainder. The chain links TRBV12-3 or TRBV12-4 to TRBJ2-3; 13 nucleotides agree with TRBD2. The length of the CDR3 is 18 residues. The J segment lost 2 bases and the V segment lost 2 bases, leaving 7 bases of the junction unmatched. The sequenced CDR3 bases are TGTGCCAGCAGTTTAAAGGACACTAGCGGGAGGGCCACAGATACG. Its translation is CASSLKDTSGRATDT. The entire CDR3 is CASSLKDTSGRATDTQYF.

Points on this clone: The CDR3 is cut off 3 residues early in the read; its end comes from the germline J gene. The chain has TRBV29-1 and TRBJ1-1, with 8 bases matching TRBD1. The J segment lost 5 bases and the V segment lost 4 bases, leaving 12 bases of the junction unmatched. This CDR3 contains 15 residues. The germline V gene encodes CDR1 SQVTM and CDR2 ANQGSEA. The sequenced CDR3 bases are TGCAGCGTTGGGAAGTCCAGGGGGCTGGGTACTGAA. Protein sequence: CSVGKSRGLGTE. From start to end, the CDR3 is CSVGKSRGLGTEAFF.

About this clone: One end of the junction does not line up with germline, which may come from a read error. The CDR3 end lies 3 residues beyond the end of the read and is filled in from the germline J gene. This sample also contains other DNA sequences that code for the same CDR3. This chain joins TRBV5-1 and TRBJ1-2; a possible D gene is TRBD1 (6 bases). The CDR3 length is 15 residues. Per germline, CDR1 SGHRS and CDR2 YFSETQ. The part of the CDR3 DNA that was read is TGCGCCAGCAGCTCGAGGACAGCGACCACCGATGGG. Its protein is CASSSRTATTDG. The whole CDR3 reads CASSSRTATTDGYTF. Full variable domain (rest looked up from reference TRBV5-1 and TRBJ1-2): KAGVTQTPRYLIKTRGQQVTLSCSPISGHRSVSWYQQTPGQGLQFLFEYFSETQRNKGNFPGRFSGRQFSNSRSEMNVSTLELGDSALYLCASSSRTATTDGYTFGSGTRLTVV.

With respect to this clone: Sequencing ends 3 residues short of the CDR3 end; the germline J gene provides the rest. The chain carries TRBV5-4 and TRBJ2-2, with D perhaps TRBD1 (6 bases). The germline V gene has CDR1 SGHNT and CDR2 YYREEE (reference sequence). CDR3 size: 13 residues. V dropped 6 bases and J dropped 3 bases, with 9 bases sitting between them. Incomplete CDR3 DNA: TGTGCCAGCACCAACAGGGACACCGGGGAG. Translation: CASTNRDTGE. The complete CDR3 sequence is CASTNRDTGELFF.

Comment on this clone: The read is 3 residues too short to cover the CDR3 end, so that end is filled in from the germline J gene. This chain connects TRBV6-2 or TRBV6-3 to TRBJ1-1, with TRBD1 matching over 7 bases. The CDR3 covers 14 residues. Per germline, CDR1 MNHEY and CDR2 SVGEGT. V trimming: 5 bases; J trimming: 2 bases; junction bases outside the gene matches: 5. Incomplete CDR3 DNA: TGTGCCAGCAGTACGGGACAGAGAAACACTGAA. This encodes CASSTGQRNTE. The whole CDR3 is CASSTGQRNTEAFF.

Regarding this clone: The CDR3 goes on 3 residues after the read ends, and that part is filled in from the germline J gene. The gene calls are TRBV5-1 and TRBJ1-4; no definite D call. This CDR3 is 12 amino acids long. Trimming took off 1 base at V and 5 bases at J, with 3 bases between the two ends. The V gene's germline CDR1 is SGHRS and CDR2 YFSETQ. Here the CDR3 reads CASSLRNEKLFF. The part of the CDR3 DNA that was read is TGCGCCAGCAGCTTGAGGAATGAAAAA.

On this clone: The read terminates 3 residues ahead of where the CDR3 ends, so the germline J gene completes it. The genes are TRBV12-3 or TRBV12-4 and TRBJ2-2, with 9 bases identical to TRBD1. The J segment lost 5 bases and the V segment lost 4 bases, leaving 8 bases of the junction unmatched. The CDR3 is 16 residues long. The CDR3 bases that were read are TGTGCCAGCAGTTGGAAGACAGGGGGTAAGACCGGGGAG. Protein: CASSWKTGGKTGE. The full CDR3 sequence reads CASSWKTGGKTGELFF.